Shown below are 27 T cell receptor beta chains from a single sample sequenced in a study of monozygotic twins with inflammatory bowel disease. TCRdb re-called the 5' RACE reads; one entry per CDR3 protein, DNA not given. The sample table includes about 160,000 distinct CDR3 sequences. The sample was blood. Receptors originate from a human donor with ulcerative colitis or Crohn's disease, or a healthy co-twin of an affected twin (not recorded which).

CDR3: CSARGLAGSLSGANVLTF. The chain combines TRBV20-1 with TRBJ2-6; TCRdb gives TRBD2 as the D gene, but with no DNA this cannot be confirmed. The CDR3 has 18 residues. In germline, CDR1 is DFQATT, CDR2 SNEGSKA (reference sequence).

The gene calls are TRBV12-3 or TRBV12-4 and TRBJ1-1. This CDR3 contains 13 residues. CDR3 sequence reads: CASSSGQSLRAFF.

V gene TRBV20-1 combines with J gene TRBJ2-1; TCRdb picks TRBD1, but there is no DNA to check that call. Germline CDR1 reads DFQATT; CDR2 reads SNEGSKA (reference sequence). This CDR3 spans 13 amino acids. The CDR3 is CSARDGPGYGQFF.

This sequence joins TRBV7-6 and TRBJ2-1; TCRdb's assignment of TRBD1 cannot be checked, as there is no DNA. This CDR3 has 13 residues. CDR1 is SGHVS and CDR2 is FNYEAQ in the germline V gene. CDR3 sequence: CASSPGTGNEQFF.

The CDR3 region is CASSLVASSGTYNEQFF. J is TRBJ2-1 and V is TRBV12-3 or TRBV12-4; TCRdb outputs TRBD2, but without DNA this stays unchecked. The CDR3 is made up of 17 amino acids.

The chain employs TRBV19 and TRBJ1-1; the D gene TCRdb calls, TRBD1, cannot be checked with no DNA. This CDR3 contains 17 residues. Germline loops: CDR1 LNHDA, CDR2 SQIVND (reference sequence). The CDR3 is CASSVTGANWMNTEAFF.

The chain joins TRBV29-1 to TRBJ2-7; the TRBD2 assignment by TCRdb is unverifiable without DNA. The CDR3 is 12 amino acids. Germline CDR1 is SQVTM and CDR2 is ANQGSEA. CDR3 in amino acids: CSVRTSGTLEYF.

The V gene is TRBV28, the J gene TRBJ2-3; TCRdb's D gene call, TRBD2, goes unchecked for lack of DNA. CDR3 length: 16 amino acids. Germline assignment: CDR1 MDHEN and CDR2 SYDVKM. The CDR3 is CASSFGPSGNRDTQYF.

The rearrangement joins TRBV28 to TRBJ2-7; TCRdb picks TRBD2, but there is no DNA to check that call. The CDR3 has 14 residues. Germline CDR1 MDHEN, CDR2 SYDVKM. The CDR3 here is CASMDAGTVYEQYF.

The chain joins TRBV6-2 or TRBV6-3 to TRBJ2-1; TCRdb reports TRBD1, a call that lacks DNA to check it against. Germline V gives CDR1 MNHEY, CDR2 SVGEGT. CDR3 size: 18 residues. The CDR3 spells CASSRSIWDTYSYNEQFF.

The chain is built from TRBV10-3 and TRBJ1-4; TCRdb selects TRBD1, and the lack of DNA leaves this call unchecked. CDR1 is ENHRY and CDR2 is SYGVKD in the germline V gene. The CDR3 length is 15 residues. This CDR3 reads CAISERTGGGEKLFF.

The V call is TRBV9, the J call TRBJ2-2; checking the TCRdb D call of TRBD1 is not possible without DNA. The CDR3 totals 13 residues. Germline CDR1 is SGDLS and CDR2 is YYNGEE. CDR3 in amino acids: CASSVEQGGELFF.

The chain joins TRBV24-1 to TRBJ2-2. The CDR3 runs to 16 residues. CDR1 and CDR2 (germline): KGHDR, SFDVKD. The CDR3 sequence: CATSDLAVQSTGELFF.

V gene TRBV10-3 combines with J gene TRBJ2-6; there is no DNA to check the TCRdb D call of TRBD2. Germline V gene data show CDR1 as ENHRY and CDR2 as SYGVKD. This CDR3 contains 18 residues. The CDR3 reads CAISESWRGPSGANVLTF.

This CDR3 is CASSLDRGPYEQYF. The chain combines TRBV5-1 with TRBJ2-7; TCRdb calls TRBD1, which cannot be checked without DNA. The CDR3 covers 14 residues. Germline V gene sequence: CDR1 SGHRS, CDR2 YFSETQ.

This chain connects TRBV7-2 to TRBJ2-7; absent DNA, TCRdb's TRBD2 call cannot be checked. Germline V gene sequence: CDR1 SGHTA, CDR2 FQGNSA. The CDR3 loop spans 16 amino acids. CDR3 sequence reads: CASSPGLAGVSDEQYF.

The CDR3 region is CASSYSVYGYTF. The chain has TRBV6-2 or TRBV6-3 and TRBJ1-2. The length of the CDR3 is 12 residues. CDR1 is MNHEY and CDR2 is SVGEGT in the germline V gene.

The CDR3 here is CSARRQGRNTIYF. V usage is TRBV20-1 and J usage is TRBJ1-3; TCRdb indicates TRBD1, and absent DNA this call remains unverified. Germline loops: CDR1 DFQATT, CDR2 SNEGSKA (reference sequence). The length of the CDR3 is 13 residues.

The CDR3 loop is CASSEVGVSGELFF. V and J are TRBV9 and TRBJ2-2. The CDR3 contains 14 residues. CDR1 and CDR2 (germline): SGDLS, YYNGEE.

The rearrangement joins TRBV5-8 to TRBJ2-2; the D call of TRBD1 rests on TCRdb alone, since no DNA is present to check it. CDR3 size: 15 residues. The germline CDR1 and CDR2 sequences are SGHTS and YDEGEE. The CDR3 sequence: CASSSAGVNTGELFF.

The chain links TRBV11-2 to TRBJ2-4; the D gene TCRdb calls, TRBD1, cannot be checked with no DNA. The CDR3 totals 14 residues. Per the germline V gene, CDR1 is SGHAT and CDR2 is FQNNGV. The CDR3 loop reads CASSPRTGINIQYF.

V usage is TRBV4-2 and J usage is TRBJ2-7; the TCRdb D gene call, TRBD2, has no DNA to confirm it. CDR3 length: 16 amino acids. Germline values: CDR1 LGHNA, CDR2 YNFKEQ. The chain's CDR3 is CASSQETSGRAYEQYF.

The chain carries TRBV6-1 and TRBJ2-7; the D call of TRBD1 rests on TCRdb alone, since no DNA is present to check it. This CDR3 is built from 15 residues. Germline assignment: CDR1 MNHNS and CDR2 SASEGT. CDR3 amino acids: CASSPDRGAAYEQYF.

The rearrangement uses TRBV18 and TRBJ1-3. Germline CDR1 reads KGHSH; CDR2 reads LQKENI. The CDR3 length is 16 residues. The chain's CDR3 is CASSTREFNSGNTIYF.

The V and J genes are TRBV12-3 or TRBV12-4 and TRBJ1-5; TCRdb's assignment of TRBD1 cannot be checked, as there is no DNA. The CDR3 is 16 residues long. This CDR3 reads CASSLLTGGGNQPQHF.

The chain joins TRBV4-1 to TRBJ1-1. From germline, CDR1 is MGHRA and CDR2 YSYEKL. CDR3 length: 14 residues. The CDR3 sequence is CASSQPSMRTEAFF.

V usage is TRBV7-7 and J usage is TRBJ2-2; the D call from TCRdb, TRBD1, cannot be confirmed without DNA. CDR1 is SSHAT, CDR2 FNYEAQ, per germline (reference sequence). There are 20 residues in the CDR3. This chain's CDR3 is CASSLVPWIEPGVNTGELFF.